This TCR beta chain was documented in a study of shared clonotypes between healthy human individuals. Study-wide findings and caveats: Lower generation probabilities were found for non-shared clonotypes than for those shared by all four donors.

Sequencing used immunoSEQ multiplex PCR; TCRdb keeps in-frame clones, though not all of them. Among about 690,000 clones listed, less than 95% were seen once. Of note for this clone: Its antigen is undetermined.

CDR1 and CDR2 (germline): MDHEN, SYDVKM. The CDR3 runs 14 residues. V dropped 6 bases and J dropped 3 bases, with 11 bases sitting between them. The chain uses TRBV28 and TRBJ2-2, with D tentatively TRBD1 (6 bases). This receptor was obtained from a man aged 18 to 35 in good health. Some clones in this sample may be carry-over from other donors' samples. Sequencing used memory CD8+ T cells from PBMCs. As to subset: CD45RO+ cells pooled with CCR7-negative TemRA cells. CDR3 sequence (DNA): TGTGCCAGCAGCGAGGACAGCTACACCGGGGAGCTGTTTTTT. Residues: CASSEDSYTGELFF.